The rows below give T cell receptor beta chains drawn from one sample of a study of beta chain features in type 1 diabetes. Measured with immunoSEQ multiplex PCR; TCRdb has only the in-frame clones, and not every one. The sample carries hundreds of thousands of clones, roughly 70% recorded once. Material for sequencing was naive CD4+ T cells from blood. The receptor set was obtained from a man aged 30 to 45 in good health. The CDR3 runs from the conserved cysteine through the conserved F or W. Fields, in order: V gene, D gene, J gene, clone size, CDR3 DNA, CDR3 protein. The D gene is left open where the match is weak. Where a row states a size, it is once, few, many or the class of an expanded clone; other rows omit it.

V: TRBV29-1; D: NA; J: TRBJ2-5; size: few; DNA: TGCAGCGTCCGCCTCCGGACGGTCCAAGAGACCCAGTACTTC; CDR3: CSVRLRTVQETQYF
V: TRBV29-1; D: TRBD1; J: TRBJ2-6; size: NA; DNA: TGCAGCGTACCAGACAGGGCTGGGGCCAACGTCCTGACTTTC; CDR3: CSVPDRAGANVLTF
V: TRBV10-3; D: TRBD1; J: TRBJ1-6; size: NA; DNA: TGTGCCATCACCCGGGACAGGGGGGATAATTCACCCCTCCACTTT; CDR3: CAITRDRGDNSPLHF
V: TRBV13; D: TRBD1; J: TRBJ1-2; size: NA; DNA: TGTGCCAGCAGCTCCCCGGACAGGGCGTTCGGCTACACCTTC; CDR3: CASSSPDRAFGYTF
V: TRBV9; D: TRBD1; J: TRBJ2-6; size: few; DNA: TGTGCCAGCAGCGTCCGGGACAGCTACTCTGGGGCCAACGTCCTGACTTTC; CDR3: CASSVRDSYSGANVLTF
V: TRBV10-3; D: NA; J: TRBJ2-7; size: NA; DNA: TGTGCCACCACGCGTTCCGGCTCCTACGAGCAGTACTTC; CDR3: CATTRSGSYEQYF
V: TRBV7-9; D: NA; J: TRBJ2-1; size: NA; DNA: TGTGCCAGCAGCGCGAAGGACGCAATCAGTGAGCAGTTCTTC; CDR3: CASSAKDAISEQFF
V: TRBV25-1; D: NA; J: TRBJ2-1; size: NA; DNA: TGTGCCAGCAGTAGAGGGGGGCCCTACAATGAGCAGTTCTTC; CDR3: CASSRGGPYNEQFF
V: TRBV19; D: NA; J: TRBJ1-5; size: once; DNA: TGTGCCAGTAGTTCAGGACAATTACATCAGCCCCAGCATTTT; CDR3: CASSSGQLHQPQHF
V: TRBV23-1; D: TRBD1; J: TRBJ2-7; size: NA; DNA: TGCGCCAGCAGTCAGCCCGGGGACAGGGGCAAGCAGTACTTC; CDR3: CASSQPGDRGKQYF
V: TRBV2; D: NA; J: TRBJ1-1; size: NA; DNA: TGTGCCAGCAGTACAGGGTACACTGAAGCTTTCTTT; CDR3: CASSTGYTEAFF
V: TRBV29-1; D: NA; J: TRBJ1-1; size: NA; DNA: TGCAGCGTTGTTTCCCCCGGTGAAGCTTTCTTT; CDR3: CSVVSPGEAFF
V: TRBV29-1; D: TRBD2; J: TRBJ2-1; size: NA; DNA: TGCAGCGTTGCCCCGGTGCTAGCGGATAATGAGCAGTTCTTC; CDR3: CSVAPVLADNEQFF
V: TRBV29-1; D: TRBD1; J: TRBJ2-7; size: NA; DNA: TGCAGCACAGGGGGGCTAGTTCAACACGAGCAGTACTTC; CDR3: CSTGGLVQHEQYF
V: TRBV7-2; D: NA; J: TRBJ1-2; size: NA; DNA: TGTGCCAGCAGCCCCAAAATAGGAGCAGAAATAAATGGCTACACCTTC; CDR3: CASSPKIGAEINGYTF
V: TRBV4-1; D: NA; J: TRBJ2-7; size: NA; DNA: TGCGCCAGCAGCCAAGTGACATCTTTGGACGAGCAGTACTTC; CDR3: CASSQVTSLDEQYF
V: TRBV13; D: NA; J: TRBJ1-2; size: once; DNA: TGTGCCAGCAGCCGGGGACGGGATGGCTACACCTTC; CDR3: CASSRGRDGYTF